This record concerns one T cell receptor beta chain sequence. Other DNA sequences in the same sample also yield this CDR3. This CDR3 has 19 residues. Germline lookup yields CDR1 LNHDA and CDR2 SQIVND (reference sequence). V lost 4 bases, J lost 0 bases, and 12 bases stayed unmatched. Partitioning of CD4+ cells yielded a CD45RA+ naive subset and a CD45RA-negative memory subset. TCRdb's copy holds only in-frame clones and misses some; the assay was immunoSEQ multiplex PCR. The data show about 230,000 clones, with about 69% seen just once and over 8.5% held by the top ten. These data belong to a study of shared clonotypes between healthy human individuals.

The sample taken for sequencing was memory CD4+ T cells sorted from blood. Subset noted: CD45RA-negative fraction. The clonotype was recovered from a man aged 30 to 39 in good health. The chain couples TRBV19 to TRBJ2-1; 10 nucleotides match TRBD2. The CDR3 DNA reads TGTGCCAGTAGTAGGCCCGGCTCTAGCGGGGGACTCTCCTACAATGAGCAGTTCTTC. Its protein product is CASSRPGSSGGLSYNEQFF.